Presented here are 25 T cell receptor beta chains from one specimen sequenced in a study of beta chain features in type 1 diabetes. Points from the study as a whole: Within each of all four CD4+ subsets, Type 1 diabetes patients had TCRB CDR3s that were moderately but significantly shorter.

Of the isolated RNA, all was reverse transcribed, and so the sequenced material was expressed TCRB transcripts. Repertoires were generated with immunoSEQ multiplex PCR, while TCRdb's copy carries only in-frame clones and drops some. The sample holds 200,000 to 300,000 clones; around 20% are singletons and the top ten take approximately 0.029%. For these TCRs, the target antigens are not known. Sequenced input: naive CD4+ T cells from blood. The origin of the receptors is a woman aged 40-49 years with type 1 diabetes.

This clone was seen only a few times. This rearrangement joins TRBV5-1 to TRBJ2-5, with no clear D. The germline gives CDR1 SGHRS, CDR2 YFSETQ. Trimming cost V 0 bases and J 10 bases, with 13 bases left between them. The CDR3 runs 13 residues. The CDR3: CASSLGSGSVQYF. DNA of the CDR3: TGCGCCAGCAGCTTGGGGAGTGGATCAGTCCAGTACTTC.

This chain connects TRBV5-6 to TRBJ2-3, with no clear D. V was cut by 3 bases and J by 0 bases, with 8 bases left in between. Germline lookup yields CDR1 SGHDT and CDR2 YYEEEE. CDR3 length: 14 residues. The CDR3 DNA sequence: TGTGCCAGCAGCTCGGCGGTTAGCACAGATACGCAGTATTTT. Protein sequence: CASSSAVSTDTQYF.

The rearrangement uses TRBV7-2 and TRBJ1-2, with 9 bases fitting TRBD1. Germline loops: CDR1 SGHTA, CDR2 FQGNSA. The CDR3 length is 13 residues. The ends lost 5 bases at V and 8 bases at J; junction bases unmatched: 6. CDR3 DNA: TGTGCCAGCAGCCAGAGACAGGGGGTCGGCTACACCTTC. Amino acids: CASSQRQGVGYTF.

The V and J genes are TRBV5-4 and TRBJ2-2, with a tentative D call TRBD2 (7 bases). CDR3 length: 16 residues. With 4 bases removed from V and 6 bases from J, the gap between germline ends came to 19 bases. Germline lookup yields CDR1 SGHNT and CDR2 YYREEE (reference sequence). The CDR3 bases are TGTGCCAGCAGCCCTACAATGTGGGGGGGCTCCGGGGAGCTGTTTTTT. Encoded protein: CASSPTMWGGSGELFF.

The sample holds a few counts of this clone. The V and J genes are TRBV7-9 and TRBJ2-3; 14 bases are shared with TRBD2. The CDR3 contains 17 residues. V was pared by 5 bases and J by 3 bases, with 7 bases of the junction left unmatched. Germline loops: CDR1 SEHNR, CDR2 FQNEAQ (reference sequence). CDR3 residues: CASSPRLAGGPTDTQYF. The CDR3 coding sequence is TGTGCCAGCAGCCCCAGACTAGCGGGGGGGCCTACAGATACGCAGTATTTT.

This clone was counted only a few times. Written as DNA, the CDR3 is TGTGCCAGTAGTATGGCGGGCAGAGGGTCCCAAGAGACCCAGTACTTC. Translating it yields CASSMAGRGSQETQYF. The V and J genes are TRBV19 and TRBJ2-5, with D maybe TRBD2 (5 bases). This CDR3 comprises 16 residues. The ends were cut back, 3 bases at V and 1 base at J, with 15 bases in the middle. Germline V gene lookup returns CDR1 LNHDA and CDR2 SQIVND (reference sequence).

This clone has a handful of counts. CDR3 region: CSVGDRGRDGYTF. The CDR3 DNA reads TGCAGCGTTGGGGACAGGGGCCGGGATGGCTACACCTTC. The chain couples TRBV29-1 to TRBJ1-2; TRBD1 matches at 10 bases. The germline V gene has CDR1 SQVTM and CDR2 ANQGSEA. This CDR3 spans 13 amino acids. V lost 4 bases, J lost 6 bases, and 5 bases stayed unmatched.

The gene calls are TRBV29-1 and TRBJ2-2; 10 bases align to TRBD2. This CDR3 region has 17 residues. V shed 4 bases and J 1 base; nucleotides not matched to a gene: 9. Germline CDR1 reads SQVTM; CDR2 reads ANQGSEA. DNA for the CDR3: TGCAGCGTTGGCAGCGGGAGGGGATGGGAGAACACCGGGGAGCTGTTTTTT. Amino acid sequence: CSVGSGRGWENTGELFF.

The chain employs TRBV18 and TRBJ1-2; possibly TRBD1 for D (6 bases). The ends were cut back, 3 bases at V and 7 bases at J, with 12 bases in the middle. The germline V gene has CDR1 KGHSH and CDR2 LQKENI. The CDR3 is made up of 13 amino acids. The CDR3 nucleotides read TGTGCCAGCTCACCTGAGGGGACACTTGGCTACACCTTC. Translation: CASSPEGTLGYTF. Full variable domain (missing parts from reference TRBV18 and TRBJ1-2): NAGVMQNPRHLVRRRGQEARLRCSPMKGHSHVYWYRQLPEEGLKFMVYLQKENIIDESGMPKERFSAEFPKEGPSILRIQQVVRGDSAAYFCASSPEGTLGYTFGSGTRLTVV.

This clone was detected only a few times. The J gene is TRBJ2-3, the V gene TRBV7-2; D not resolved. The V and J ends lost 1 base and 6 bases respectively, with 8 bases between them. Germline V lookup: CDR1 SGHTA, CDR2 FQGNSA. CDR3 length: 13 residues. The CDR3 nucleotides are TGTGCCAGCAGCTTAGGCAGGCCCGATACGCAGTATTTT. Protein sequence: CASSLGRPDTQYF.

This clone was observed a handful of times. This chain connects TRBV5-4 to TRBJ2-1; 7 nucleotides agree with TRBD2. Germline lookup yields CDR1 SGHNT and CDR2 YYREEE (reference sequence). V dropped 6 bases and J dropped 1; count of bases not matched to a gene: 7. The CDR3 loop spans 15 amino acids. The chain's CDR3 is CASTWGGTSYNEQFF. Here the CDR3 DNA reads TGTGCCAGCACCTGGGGGGGGACTTCCTACAATGAGCAGTTCTTC. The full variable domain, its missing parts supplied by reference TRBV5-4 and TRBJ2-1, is ETGVTQSPTHLIKTRGQQVTLRCSSQSGHNTVSWYQQALGQGPQFIFQYYREEENGRGNFPPRFSGLQFPNYSSELNVNALELDDSALYLCASTWGGTSYNEQFFGPGTRLTVL.

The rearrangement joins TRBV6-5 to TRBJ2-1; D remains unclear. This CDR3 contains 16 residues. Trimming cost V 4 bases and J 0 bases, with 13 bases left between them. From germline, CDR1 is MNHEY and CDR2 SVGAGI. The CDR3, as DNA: TGTGCCAGCAGTTCGAGCCTTGGTAGCTCCTACAATGAGCAGTTCTTC. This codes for CASSSSLGSSYNEQFF.

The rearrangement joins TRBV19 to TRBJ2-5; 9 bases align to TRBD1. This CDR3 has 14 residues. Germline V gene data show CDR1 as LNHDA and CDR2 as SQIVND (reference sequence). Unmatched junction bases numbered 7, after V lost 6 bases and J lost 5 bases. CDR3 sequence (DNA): TGTGCCAGTAGGCCGACAGGGGGTCTCGAGACCCAGTACTTC. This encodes CASRPTGGLETQYF.

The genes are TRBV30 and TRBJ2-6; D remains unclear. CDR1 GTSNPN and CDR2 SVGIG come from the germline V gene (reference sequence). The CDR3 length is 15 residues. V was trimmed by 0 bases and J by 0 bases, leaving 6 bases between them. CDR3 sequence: CAWSVRGSGANVLTF. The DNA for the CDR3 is TGTGCCTGGAGTGTACGCGGCTCTGGGGCCAACGTCCTGACTTTC.

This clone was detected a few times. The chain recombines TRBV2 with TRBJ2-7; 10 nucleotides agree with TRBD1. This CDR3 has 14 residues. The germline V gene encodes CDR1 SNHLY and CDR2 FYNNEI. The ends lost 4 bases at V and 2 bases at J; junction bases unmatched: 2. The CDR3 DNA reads TGTGCCAGCAGTGGGGACAGGGGCACCTACGAGCAGTACTTC. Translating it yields CASSGDRGTYEQYF.

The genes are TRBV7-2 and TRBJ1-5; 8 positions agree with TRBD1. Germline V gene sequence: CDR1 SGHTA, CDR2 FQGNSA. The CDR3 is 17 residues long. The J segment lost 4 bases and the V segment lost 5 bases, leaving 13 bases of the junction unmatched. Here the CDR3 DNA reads TGTGCCAGCAGCCTCCAGCCAGGGGGCGTGGGAAATCAGCCCCAGCATTTT. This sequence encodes CASSLQPGGVGNQPQHF.

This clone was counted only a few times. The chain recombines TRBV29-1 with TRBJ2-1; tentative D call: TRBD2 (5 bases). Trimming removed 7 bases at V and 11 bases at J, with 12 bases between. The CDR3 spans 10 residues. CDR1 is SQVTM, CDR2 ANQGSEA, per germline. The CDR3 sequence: CSGYGVKQFF. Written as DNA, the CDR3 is TGCAGCGGTTACGGGGTGAAGCAGTTCTTC.

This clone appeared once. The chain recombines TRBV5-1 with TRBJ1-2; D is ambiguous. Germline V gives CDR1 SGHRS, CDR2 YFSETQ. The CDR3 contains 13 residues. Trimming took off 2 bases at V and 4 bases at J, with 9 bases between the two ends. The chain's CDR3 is CASSFSQIYGYTF. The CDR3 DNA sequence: TGCGCCAGCAGCTTTTCCCAGATCTATGGCTACACCTTC.

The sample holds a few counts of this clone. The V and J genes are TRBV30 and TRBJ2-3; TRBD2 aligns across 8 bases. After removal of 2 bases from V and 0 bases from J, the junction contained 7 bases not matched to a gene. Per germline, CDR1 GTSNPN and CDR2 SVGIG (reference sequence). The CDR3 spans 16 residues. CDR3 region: CAWSPLAGLSTDTQYF. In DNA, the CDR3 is TGTGCCTGGAGTCCCCTAGCGGGTCTTAGCACAGATACGCAGTATTTT.

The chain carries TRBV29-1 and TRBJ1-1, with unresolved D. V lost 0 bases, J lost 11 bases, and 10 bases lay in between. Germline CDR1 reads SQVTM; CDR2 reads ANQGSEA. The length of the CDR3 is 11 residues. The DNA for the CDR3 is TGCAGCGTTGAAGATCCCACAGCCGCTTTCTTT. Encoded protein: CSVEDPTAAFF. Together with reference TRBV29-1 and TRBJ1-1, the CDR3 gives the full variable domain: SAVISQKPSRDICQRGTSLTIQCQVDSQVTMMFWYRQQPGQSLTLIATANQGSEATYESGFVIDKFPISRPNLTFSTLTVSNMSPEDSSIYLCSVEDPTAAFFGQGTRLTVV.

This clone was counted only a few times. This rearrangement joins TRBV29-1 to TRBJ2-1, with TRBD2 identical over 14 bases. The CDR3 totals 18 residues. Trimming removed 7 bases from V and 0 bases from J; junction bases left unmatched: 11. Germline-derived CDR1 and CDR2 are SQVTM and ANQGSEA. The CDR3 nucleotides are TGCAGCGCCGAAAGCGGGGGACTAGCGGGGGCCTCCTACAATGAGCAGTTCTTC. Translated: CSAESGGLAGASYNEQFF.

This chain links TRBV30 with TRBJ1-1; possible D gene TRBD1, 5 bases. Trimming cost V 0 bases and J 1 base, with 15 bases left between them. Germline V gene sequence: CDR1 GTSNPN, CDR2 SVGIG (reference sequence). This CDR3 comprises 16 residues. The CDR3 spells CAWSVRGNLRNTEAFF. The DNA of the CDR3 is TGTGCCTGGAGTGTTCGGGGGAACTTACGGAACACTGAAGCTTTCTTT.

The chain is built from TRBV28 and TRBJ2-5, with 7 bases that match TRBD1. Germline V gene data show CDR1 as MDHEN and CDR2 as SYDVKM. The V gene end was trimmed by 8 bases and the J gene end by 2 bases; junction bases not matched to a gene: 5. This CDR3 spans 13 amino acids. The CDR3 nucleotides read TGTGCCAGCGTAGACAGGGAACAAGAGACCCAGTACTTC. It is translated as CASVDREQETQYF.

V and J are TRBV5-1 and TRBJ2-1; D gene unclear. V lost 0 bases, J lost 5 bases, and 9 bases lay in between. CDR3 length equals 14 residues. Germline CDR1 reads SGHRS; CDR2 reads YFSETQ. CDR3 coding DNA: TGCGCCAGCAGCTTGGGAGAGGTTCACAATGAGCAGTTCTTC. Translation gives CASSLGEVHNEQFF.

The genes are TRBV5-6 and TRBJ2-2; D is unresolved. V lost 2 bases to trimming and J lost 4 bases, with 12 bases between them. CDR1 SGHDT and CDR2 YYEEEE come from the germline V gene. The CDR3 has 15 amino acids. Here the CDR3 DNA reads TGTGCCAGCAGCTTTCCTAGATTGGGCACCGGGGAGCTGTTTTTT. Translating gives CASSFPRLGTGELFF.